This T cell receptor beta chain stems from a study of PD-L1 blockade in urothelial cancer (dated by TCRdb to 2016 to 2017). With regard to the full study: Therapy was started around 2014 for all patients, and atezolizumab 1,200 mg was administered intravenously every 3 weeks. Twenty-five of 29 patients were identified as males with urothelial cancer of bladder origin, and a prior smoking history was reported by 18 of 29 patients. An ECOG performance status of 0 or 1 was recorded for the patients, and 0 to 3 prior chemotherapy regimens had been received by the patients. Blood samples were analyzed at 3 weeks after treatment start (second dose) and at 6 weeks after treatment start. Blood samples yielded a median of around 150,000 T cells and around 80,000 unique TCRs, with median clonality about 0.08. The study was an exploratory multi-omic analysis of somatic, immune and clinical correlates of response to PD-L1 blockade with atezolizumab in urothelial cancer. Pretreatment tumor samples, along with matched peripheral blood collected serially before and after atezolizumab treatment, underwent TCR sequencing. Durable clinical benefit was defined as progression-free survival longer than 6 months, and TCR features were also tested against progression-free and overall survival. Whole exome sequencing and RNA sequencing of pretreatment tumors were performed alongside TCR sequencing in the same patients. Durable clinical benefit was achieved by nine patients but not by the remaining 20. Some 29 patients had pretreatment blood TCR-seq, some 25 had at least one posttreatment blood collection, and some 25 had tumor TCR-seq.

This clone has ten or more counts. This clone's antigen is unknown. No base quality values were provided; no much bigger clone lies one nucleotide off. Each PCR received spiked-in synthetic TCR analog templates so that absolute template abundance could be estimated from read counts. The immunoSEQ assay used bias-controlled V and J gene primers to amplify TCRbeta CDR3 regions from genomic DNA. Rearranged TCRbeta segments were sequenced at approximately 20X coverage. The published analysis was carried out like this. Clustering was used to correct sequencing errors, and CDR3s were annotated against IMGT so that V, D and J genes could be assigned. Out-of-frame and stop-codon sequences were excluded, and only productive TCRbeta rearrangements were used in downstream analyses. Clonality was computed as one minus Shannon entropy normalized by the log of the number of unique productive sequences. Clones differing between time points or between blood and tumor were identified by Fisher's exact test with Benjamini-Hochberg correction at adjusted p below 0.01. The clones in this table, taken by TCRdb from immuneACCESS, are in-frame only. Not every clone is retained; where verified, under half of the shortfall comes from an unresolved V gene, and the cause of the rest is unknown. V, J and clone size reflect that table, while D and trimming were determined from the DNA. This sample gives roughly 45,000 clones in total; about 84% of them show up just once. The top ten clones comprise 15% to 20% of the sample.

The intended sense of this specimen's time point label: pretreatment peripheral blood. The cohort comprised around 30 patients with locally advanced or metastatic urothelial carcinoma treated at Memorial Sloan Kettering on a trial protocol. Peripheral blood mononuclear cells were collected pretreatment and during treatment, with between 1 and 8 total time points per patient. The Qiagen DNeasy Blood extraction kit was used to purify genomic DNA from total PBMCs and tumor samples. PBMCs were collected pretreatment and during treatment, and were isolated and stored as previously described. Here V drops 0 bases and J drops 6 bases, and the junction holds 3 bases not matched to any gene. Inclusive of the bounding cysteine and phenylalanine, the CDR3 is 15 residues long. CDR3 DNA is the only sequence kept; it has 45 bases, read in frame from the first base. From the germline V gene, CDR1 is SGHDT and CDR2 is YYEEEE.

Results the study describes overall, beyond this receptor: Because the sample size was small (n ≈ 29) and many exploratory analyses were performed, the results are intended to be hypothesis-generating. A pretreatment peripheral blood TCR clonality below the median was linked to improved progression-free and overall survival. Among patients with durable benefit, tumor-associated TCR clones showed greater expansion in peripheral blood 3 weeks after treatment started (n ≈ 24, p = 0.022).

The sample was PBMCs, taken around atezolizumab (anti-PD-L1) treatment. This sequence was found in a man in his 60s with urothelial cancer. This chain joins TRBV5-6 to TRBJ2-1, and TRBD2 aligns with 10 junction nucleotides. The encoded CDR3 is CASSLGLAGGNEQFF. The bases are TGTGCCAGCAGCTTGGGACTAGCGGGTGGCAATGAGCAGTTCTTC.